Included here is one T cell receptor (beta chain) sequence, with context. Its antigen remains unidentified. Researchers used 5'RACE with constant-segment primers to make TCR alpha and TCR beta cDNA libraries that carry sample barcodes and UMIs. A single record per CDR3 protein comes from TCRdb applying MiXCR to the 5' RACE reads. This sample has around 200,000 distinct CDR3 sequences, with about 27% found just once. The sample originates from a study of T-cell memory formation after mild COVID-19. Study context: For the most part, TCR clusters were specific to one donor.

Germline CDR1 and CDR2: SGHRS and YFSETQ. There are 15 residues in the CDR3. Trimming left V 4 bases short and J 5 bases short, with 18 bases between. The study, taken as a whole, reports: The study found contracting CD4+ clones mainly in CM and EM and contracting CD8+ clones in EMRA. Clones contracting over day 15 to 85 were CD4/CD8 balanced, with later expanders leaning CD4+.

The clonotype was recovered from an adult woman who had mild COVID-19 (a few samples of this study predate the infection). Cell type and time point are not known. The V call is TRBV5-1, the J call TRBJ1-1, with a weak D call TRBD1 (6 bases). Sequencing was performed on PBMCs or a T cell subset sorted from them (not recorded which). The CDR3 bases are TGCGCCAGCAGCCCCACGGCGGGGGCGCGAACTGAAGCTTTCTTT. Its translation: CASSPTAGARTEAFF.